This T cell receptor (beta chain) was sequenced for a study of regulatory T cells in long-lasting Graves disease. Described time point: newly diagnosed GD, antithyroid drugs for less than 3 months. There was RNA extracted from PBMCs, and the TCR library was made from it. This clonotype was seen many times. With 8 bases removed from V and 0 bases from J, the gap between germline ends came to 14 bases. CDR3 length equals 15 residues. Building the TCR beta libraries relied on iRepertoire HTBI primers, and CDR3 regions underwent Arm-PCR. TCRdb itself ran the multiplex PCR reads through MiXCR, one entry per CDR3 protein. The sample records a few hundred thousand distinct CDR3 sequences, roughly 19% being singletons. These data were likewise used in another study, on T cells in Graves' hyperthyroidism and ophthalmopathy.

The source material was peripheral blood mononuclear cells (PBMCs), sampled at new diagnosis, from a patient treated with antithyroid drugs. The receptor comes from a young woman with Graves disease. V usage is TRBV12-3 or TRBV12-4 and J usage is TRBJ1-5; no reliable D call. The CDR3 sequence: CASSGPRYSNQPQHF. For the CDR3, the DNA is TGTGCCAGCTCTGGACCTCGATATAGCAATCAGCCCCAGCATTTT.